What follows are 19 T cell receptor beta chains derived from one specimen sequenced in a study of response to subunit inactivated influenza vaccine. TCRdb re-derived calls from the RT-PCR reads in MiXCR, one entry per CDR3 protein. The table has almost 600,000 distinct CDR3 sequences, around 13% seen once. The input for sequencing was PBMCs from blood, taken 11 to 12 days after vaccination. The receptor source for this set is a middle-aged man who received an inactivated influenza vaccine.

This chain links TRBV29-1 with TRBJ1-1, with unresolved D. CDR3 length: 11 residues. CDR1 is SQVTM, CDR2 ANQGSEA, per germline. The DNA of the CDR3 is TGCAGAGGACTTCTGAACACTGAAGCTTTCTTT. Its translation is CRGLLNTEAFF.

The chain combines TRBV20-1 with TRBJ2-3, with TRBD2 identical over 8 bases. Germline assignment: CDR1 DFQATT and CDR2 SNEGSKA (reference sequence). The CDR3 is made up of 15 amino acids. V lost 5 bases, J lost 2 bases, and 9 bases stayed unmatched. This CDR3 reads CSALELAGHTDTQYF. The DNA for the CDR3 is TGCAGTGCTCTAGAGCTAGCGGGCCACACAGATACGCAGTATTTT.

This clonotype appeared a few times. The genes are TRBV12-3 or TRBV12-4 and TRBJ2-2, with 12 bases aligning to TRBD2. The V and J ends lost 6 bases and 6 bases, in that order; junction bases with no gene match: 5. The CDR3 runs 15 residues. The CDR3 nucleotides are TGTGCCAGCAGGATAACTAGCGGGGGGTCCGGGGAGCTGTTTTTT. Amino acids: CASRITSGGSGELFF.

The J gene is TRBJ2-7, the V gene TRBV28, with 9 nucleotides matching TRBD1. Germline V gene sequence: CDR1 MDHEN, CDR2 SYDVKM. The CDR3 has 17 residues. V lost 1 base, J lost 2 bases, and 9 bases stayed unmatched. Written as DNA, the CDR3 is TGTGCCAGCAGTTTATCCACAGGGGGCAGGCTGGCCTACGAGCAGTACTTC. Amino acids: CASSLSTGGRLAYEQYF.

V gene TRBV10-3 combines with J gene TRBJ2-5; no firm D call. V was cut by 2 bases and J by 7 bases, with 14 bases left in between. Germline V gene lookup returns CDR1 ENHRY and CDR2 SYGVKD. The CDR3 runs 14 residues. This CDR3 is CAISEPGNEGTQYF. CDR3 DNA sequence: TGTGCCATCAGTGAGCCCGGCAACGAAGGGACCCAGTACTTC.

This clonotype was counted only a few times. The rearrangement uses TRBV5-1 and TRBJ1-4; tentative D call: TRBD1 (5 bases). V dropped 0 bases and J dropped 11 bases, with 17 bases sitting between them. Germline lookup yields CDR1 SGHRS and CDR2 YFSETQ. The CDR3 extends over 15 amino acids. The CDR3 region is CASSLDGTEGRKLFF. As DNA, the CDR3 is TGCGCCAGCAGCTTGGACGGGACTGAGGGCCGGAAACTGTTTTTT.

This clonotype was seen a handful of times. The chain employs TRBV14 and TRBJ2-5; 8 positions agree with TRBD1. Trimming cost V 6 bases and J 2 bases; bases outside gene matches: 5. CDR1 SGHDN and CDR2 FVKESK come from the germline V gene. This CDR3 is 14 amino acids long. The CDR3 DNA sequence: TGTGCCAGCAGTAACAGGGGGTTACAAGAGACCCAGTACTTC. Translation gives CASSNRGLQETQYF.

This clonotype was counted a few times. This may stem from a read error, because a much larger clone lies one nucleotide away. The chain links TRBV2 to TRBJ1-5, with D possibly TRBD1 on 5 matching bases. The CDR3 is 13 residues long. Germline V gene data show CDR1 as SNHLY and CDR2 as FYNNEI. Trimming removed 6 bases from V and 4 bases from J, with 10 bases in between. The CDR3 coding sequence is TGTGCCAGCAGCGGACACCAAAATCAGCCCCAGCATTTT. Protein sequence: CASSGHQNQPQHF.

For the CDR3, the DNA is TGTGCCAGCATCAAACAGGGGGTTCTTACCGGGGAGCTGTTTTTT. Encoded protein: CASIKQGVLTGELFF. V and J are TRBV12-3 or TRBV12-4 and TRBJ2-2; 8 nucleotides agree with TRBD1. With 7 bases clipped from V and 5 bases from J, the junction kept 9 bases outside the gene matches. The CDR3 has 15 amino acids.

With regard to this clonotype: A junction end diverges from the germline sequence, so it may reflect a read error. The CDR3: CASSSAAMNTGALFF. CDR3 nucleotide sequence: TGTGCCAGCTCATCAGCGGCTATGAACACCGGGGCGCTGTTTTTT. This sequence joins TRBV4-2 and TRBJ2-2; the D call may be TRBD1 or TRBD2 (5 bases each). The CDR3 has 15 amino acids. Germline V gives CDR1 LGHNA, CDR2 YNFKEQ.

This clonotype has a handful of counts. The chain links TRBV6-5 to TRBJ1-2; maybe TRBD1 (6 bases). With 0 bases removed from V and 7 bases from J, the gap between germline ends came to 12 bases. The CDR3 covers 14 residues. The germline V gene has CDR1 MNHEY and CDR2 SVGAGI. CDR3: CASSYSGAGTGYTF. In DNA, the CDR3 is TGTGCCAGCAGTTACTCGGGGGCGGGGACTGGCTACACCTTC.

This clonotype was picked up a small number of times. The CDR3 DNA reads TGTGCCAGCAGTTACAGGGCGGGAGCCACCGGGGAGCTGTTTTTT. Translated, it gives CASSYRAGATGELFF. The chain combines TRBV6-5 with TRBJ2-2; 7 bases fit TRBD2. Trimming took 2 bases from V and 4 from J; bases not matched to a gene: 4. CDR3 size: 15 residues. The germline gives CDR1 MNHEY, CDR2 SVGAGI.

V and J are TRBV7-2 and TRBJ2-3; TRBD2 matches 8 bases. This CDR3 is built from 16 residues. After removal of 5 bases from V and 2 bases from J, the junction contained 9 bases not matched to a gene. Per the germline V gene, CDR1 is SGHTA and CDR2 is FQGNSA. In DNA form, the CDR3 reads TGTGCCAGCAGCCTAAGACGGGGGGGCTCCACAGATACGCAGTATTTT. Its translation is CASSLRRGGSTDTQYF.

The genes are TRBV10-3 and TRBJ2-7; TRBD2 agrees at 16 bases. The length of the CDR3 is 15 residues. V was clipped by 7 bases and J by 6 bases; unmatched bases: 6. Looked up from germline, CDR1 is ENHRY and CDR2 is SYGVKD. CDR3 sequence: CAITGTSGRDGEQYF. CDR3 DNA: TGTGCCATCACCGGGACTAGCGGGAGGGATGGCGAGCAGTACTTC.

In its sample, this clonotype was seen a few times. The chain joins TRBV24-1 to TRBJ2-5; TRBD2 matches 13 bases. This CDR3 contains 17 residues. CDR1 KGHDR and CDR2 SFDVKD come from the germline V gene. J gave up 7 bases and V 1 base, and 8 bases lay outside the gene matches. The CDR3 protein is CATSDFETSGGFGTQYF. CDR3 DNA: TGTGCCACCAGTGATTTCGAGACTAGCGGGGGGTTCGGGACCCAGTACTTC.

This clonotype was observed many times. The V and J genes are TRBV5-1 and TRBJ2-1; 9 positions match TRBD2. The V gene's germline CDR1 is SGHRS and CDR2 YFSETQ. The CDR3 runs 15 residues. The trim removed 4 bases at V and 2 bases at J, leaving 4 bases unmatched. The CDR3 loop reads CASSDLAGAYNEQFF. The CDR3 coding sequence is TGCGCCAGCAGCGATTTAGCGGGAGCCTACAATGAGCAGTTCTTC.

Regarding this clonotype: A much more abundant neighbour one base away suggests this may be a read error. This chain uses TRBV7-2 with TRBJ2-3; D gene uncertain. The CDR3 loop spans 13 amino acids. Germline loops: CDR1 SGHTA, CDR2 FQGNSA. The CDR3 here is CASSLQVTDTRYF. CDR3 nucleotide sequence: TGTGCCAGCAGCTTACAGGTCACAGATACGCGGTATTTT. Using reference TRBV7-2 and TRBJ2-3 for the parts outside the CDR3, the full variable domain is GAGVSQSPSNKVTEKGKDVELRCDPISGHTALYWYRQSLGQGLEFLIYFQGNSAPDKSGLPSDRFSAERTGGSVSTLTIQRTQQEDSAVYLCASSLQVTDTRYFGPGTRLTVL.

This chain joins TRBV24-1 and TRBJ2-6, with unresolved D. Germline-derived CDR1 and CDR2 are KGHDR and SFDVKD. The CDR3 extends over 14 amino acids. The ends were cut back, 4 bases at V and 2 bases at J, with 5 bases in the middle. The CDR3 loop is CATSEGTGANVLTF. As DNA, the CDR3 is TGTGCCACCAGTGAGGGGACTGGGGCCAACGTCCTGACTTTC.

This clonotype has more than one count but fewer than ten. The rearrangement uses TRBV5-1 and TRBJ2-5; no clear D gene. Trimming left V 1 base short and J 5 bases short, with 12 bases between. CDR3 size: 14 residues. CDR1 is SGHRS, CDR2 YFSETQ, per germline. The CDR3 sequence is CASSLRPLRETQYF. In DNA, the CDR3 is TGCGCCAGCAGCTTGCGGCCACTACGGGAGACCCAGTACTTC.